The 32 T cell receptor beta chains given below trace back to one sample, sequenced in a study of radiotherapy plus CTLA-4 blockade in lung cancer. TCRdb's copy holds only in-frame clones and misses some; the assay was immunoSEQ multiplex PCR. The sample lists about 59,000 clones, roughly 79% occurring once. The sample was peripheral blood, taken from a patient treated with radiotherapy plus ipilimumab. The receptors here all came from a human donor with non-small cell lung cancer whose response to radiotherapy plus ipilimumab could not be evaluated.

The chain combines TRBV9 with TRBJ1-4; possibly TRBD1 for D (5 bases). Trimming stripped 4 bases from V and 3 bases from J, with 16 bases between. Germline CDR1 and CDR2: SGDLS and YYNGEE. The length of the CDR3 is 16 residues. CDR3 region: CASSQGPGGANEKLFF. The CDR3, as DNA: TGTGCCAGCAGCCAAGGCCCGGGGGGAGCTAATGAAAAACTGTTTTTT.

The chain joins TRBV28 to TRBJ2-3; 13 nucleotides line up with TRBD2. This CDR3 has 16 residues. V was clipped by 7 bases and J by 4 bases; unmatched bases: 8. Looked up from germline, CDR1 is MDHEN and CDR2 is SYDVKM. CDR3 DNA sequence: TGTGCCAGCATTCGACTCGGGACTAGCGGGGCAGATACGCAGTATTTT. This translates into CASIRLGTSGADTQYF.

The V and J genes are TRBV2 and TRBJ1-5; D might be TRBD1 (5 bases). This CDR3 has 15 residues. Germline assignment: CDR1 SNHLY and CDR2 FYNNEI. Trimming cost V 7 bases and J 4 bases, with 17 bases left between them. CDR3 sequence: CASMAGLGYNQPQHF. The CDR3 nucleotides are TGTGCCAGCATGGCAGGGTTGGGTTATAATCAGCCCCAGCATTTT.

The chain couples TRBV7-2 to TRBJ2-3; 7 bases agree with TRBD2. The germline V gene has CDR1 SGHTA and CDR2 FQGNSA. The CDR3 consists of 14 residues. Trimming at V came to 1 base and at J to 5 bases, leaving 3 bases not matched to a gene. This chain's CDR3 is CASSLGGSKDTQYF. Here the CDR3 DNA reads TGTGCCAGCAGCTTAGGCGGGAGTAAAGATACGCAGTATTTT.

The chain recombines TRBV4-3 with TRBJ2-3, with TRBD2 as a possible D gene (5 bases). The germline CDR1 and CDR2 sequences are LGHNA and YSLEER. Trimming took off 1 base at V and 0 bases at J, with 14 bases between the two ends. The CDR3 covers 17 residues. The CDR3 loop is CASSQGAGIPSTDTQYF. The CDR3 DNA follows: TGCGCCAGCAGCCAAGGTGCCGGGATACCTAGCACAGATACGCAGTATTTT.

The genes are TRBV19 and TRBJ2-7; TRBD2 agrees at 15 bases. The germline V gene has CDR1 LNHDA and CDR2 SQIVND (reference sequence). V was pared by 5 bases and J by 7 bases, with 9 bases of the junction left unmatched. The CDR3 has 16 residues. CDR3 nucleotides: TGTGCCAGTAGTCCCGGACTAGCGGGAGGGGCTAGGGAGCAGTACTTC. It specifies CASSPGLAGGAREQYF.

The chain is built from TRBV4-1 and TRBJ2-7; possibly TRBD2 for D (5 bases). This CDR3 has 14 residues. The V gene lost 4 bases and the J gene lost 6 bases, with 16 bases spanning the gap. Germline-derived CDR1 and CDR2 are MGHRA and YSYEKL. The CDR3 here is CASSPGSAPGEQYF. For the CDR3, the DNA is TGCGCCAGCAGCCCGGGATCCGCTCCGGGCGAGCAGTACTTC.

The genes are TRBV4-3 and TRBJ1-1, with 8 nucleotides matching TRBD1. Trimming at V came to 0 bases and at J to 4 bases, leaving 4 bases not matched to a gene. The CDR3 extends over 15 amino acids. Germline CDR1 reads LGHNA; CDR2 reads YSLEER. The CDR3: CASSQEPQGGTEAFF. The DNA of the CDR3 is TGCGCCAGCAGCCAAGAGCCACAGGGGGGCACTGAAGCTTTCTTT.

Note on this clone: One end of the junction fails to match germline, which may point to a read error. The J gene is TRBJ2-7, the V gene TRBV5-1, with 8 bases that match TRBD1. The CDR3 covers 15 residues. Germline CDR1 SGHRS, CDR2 YFSETQ. CDR3 protein: CASSLDPGGSNEQYF. CDR3 DNA sequence: TGCGCCAGCAGCTTGGACCCAGGGGGCTCCAACGAGCAGTACTTC. The full variable domain, its missing parts supplied by reference TRBV5-1 and TRBJ2-7, is KAGVTQTPRYLIKTRGQQVTLSCSPISGHRSVSWYQQTPGQGLQFLFEYFSETQRNKGNFPGRFSGRQFSNSRSEMNVSTLELGDSALYLCASSLDPGGSNEQYFGPGTRLTVT.

The chain joins TRBV5-4 to TRBJ2-1; D remains ambiguous. This CDR3 has 15 amino acids. Germline V gives CDR1 SGHNT, CDR2 YYREEE (reference sequence). V lost 0 bases to trimming and J lost 2 bases, with 9 bases between them. CDR3 in amino acids: CASSLGTGPYNEQFF. The CDR3 DNA follows: TGTGCCAGCAGCTTGGGAACGGGTCCCTACAATGAGCAGTTCTTC.

The V call is TRBV4-3, the J call TRBJ1-4, with D hard to call. In germline, CDR1 is LGHNA, CDR2 YSLEER. The CDR3 is made up of 15 amino acids. V lost 4 bases and J 8 bases, leaving 17 bases between the germline ends. In nucleotides, the CDR3 is TGCGCCAGCAGCCTCACGAGCCCAGGAACCGAAAAACTGTTTTTT. This gives the protein CASSLTSPGTEKLFF.

The chain couples TRBV7-2 to TRBJ1-2; a weak D match, TRBD1 (6 bases). V lost 1 base and J lost 2, with 11 bases in between. Germline loops: CDR1 SGHTA, CDR2 FQGNSA. The CDR3 is made up of 15 amino acids. CDR3 residues: CASSLVGQGNYGYTF. CDR3 nucleotide sequence: TGTGCCAGCAGCTTAGTAGGGCAGGGGAACTATGGCTACACCTTC.

V and J are TRBV2 and TRBJ1-5; 9 nucleotides match TRBD1. The CDR3 loop spans 14 amino acids. CDR1 and CDR2 from the germline V gene are SNHLY and FYNNEI. Trimming cost V 6 bases and J 7 bases; bases outside gene matches: 7. The CDR3 nucleotides read TGTGCCAGCAGAGACGACAGGGGGAGACAGCCCCAGCATTTT. This codes for CASRDDRGRQPQHF. The full variable domain, its missing parts supplied by reference TRBV2 and TRBJ1-5, is EPEVTQTPSHQVTQMGQEVILRCVPISNHLYFYWYRQILGQKVEFLVSFYNNEISEKSEIFDDQFSVERPDGSNFTLKIRSTKLEDSAMYFCASRDDRGRQPQHFGDGTRLSIL.

CDR3 region: CASSPSSGAQETQYF. In DNA, the CDR3 is TGTGCCAGCAGCCCCTCTAGCGGGGCTCAAGAGACCCAGTACTTC. The rearrangement uses TRBV7-2 and TRBJ2-5, with 9 positions matching TRBD2. Germline V gene data show CDR1 as SGHTA and CDR2 as FQGNSA. The CDR3 contains 15 residues. The trim removed 5 bases at V and 2 bases at J, leaving 6 bases unmatched.

Here the CDR3 DNA reads TGTGCCAGCAGCTTGGATAGCGCCCTCTCCTACGAGCAGTACTTC. This sequence encodes CASSLDSALSYEQYF. The chain combines TRBV5-8 with TRBJ2-5, with D tentatively TRBD2 (5 bases). TRBJ2-7 explains the end of the DNA better; the J call may be wrong. CDR3 length: 15 amino acids. Germline assignment: CDR1 SGHTS and CDR2 YDEGEE.

V gene TRBV29-1 combines with J gene TRBJ1-1, with D tentatively TRBD1 (5 bases). The V gene's germline CDR1 is SQVTM and CDR2 ANQGSEA. V lost 4 bases to trimming and J lost 1 base, with 13 bases between them. This CDR3 comprises 14 residues. The DNA of the CDR3 is TGCAGCGTTGGTGGAGGGGTGGAGAACACTGAAGCTTTCTTT. Encoded protein: CSVGGGVENTEAFF.

The chain joins TRBV10-2 to TRBJ2-4; D gene ambiguous. V lost 6 bases to trimming and J lost 8 bases, with 11 bases between them. This CDR3 region has 12 residues. Germline CDR1 WSHSY, CDR2 SAAADI. The DNA for the CDR3 is TGCGCCAGCAGCTCCGTTCAGGACATTCAGTACTTC. Amino acid sequence: CASSSVQDIQYF.

The chain has TRBV6-5 and TRBJ1-5; 7 bases agree with TRBD1. Germline loops: CDR1 MNHEY, CDR2 SVGAGI. V lost 5 bases to trimming and J lost 9 bases; unmatched junction nucleotides: 10. CDR3 size: 14 residues. Here the CDR3 reads CASSEMGTAGPQHF. CDR3 bases: TGTGCCAGCAGTGAAATGGGGACAGCGGGGCCCCAGCATTTT.

This sequence joins TRBV4-3 and TRBJ2-5; TRBD2 might be the D (5 bases). The CDR3 consists of 14 residues. Trimming removed 4 bases from V and 7 bases from J, with 16 bases in between. Germline V CDR1 and CDR2: LGHNA, YSLEER. The CDR3 is CASSPSVGRGTQYF. CDR3 DNA: TGCGCCAGCAGCCCCTCGGTTGGACGGGGGACCCAGTACTTC.

This chain connects TRBV6-6 to TRBJ2-1, with D possibly being TRBD1 (5 bases). The CDR3 is 15 amino acids. CDR1 and CDR2 (germline): MNHNY, SVGAGI (reference sequence). V was pared by 7 bases and J by 8 bases, with 21 bases between. This CDR3 is CASTPLRGLRDEQFF. DNA for the CDR3: TGTGCCAGCACTCCCCTTAGGGGCCTAAGGGATGAGCAGTTCTTC.

This chain joins TRBV6-4 and TRBJ2-2, with D possibly matching TRBD1 (7 bases). Trimming pared 4 bases from V and 3 bases from J, leaving 12 bases between. The CDR3 runs to 15 residues. Germline V gives CDR1 MRHNA, CDR2 SNTAGT. The DNA for the CDR3 is TGTGCCAGCAGTGCAGGGGGGACCTACACCGGGGAGCTGTTTTTT. It translates to CASSAGGTYTGELFF.

This chain connects TRBV5-1 to TRBJ2-5; TRBD2 matches 8 bases. The V gene end was trimmed by 3 bases and the J gene end by 3 bases; junction bases not matched to a gene: 10. The CDR3 loop spans 16 amino acids. The germline V gene encodes CDR1 SGHRS and CDR2 YFSETQ. CDR3 in amino acids: CASSSSSSGGKETQYF. The CDR3 DNA is TGCGCCAGCAGCTCCTCTTCCAGCGGGGGAAAAGAGACCCAGTACTTC. The whole variable domain, remainder taken from reference TRBV5-1 and TRBJ2-5, is KAGVTQTPRYLIKTRGQQVTLSCSPISGHRSVSWYQQTPGQGLQFLFEYFSETQRNKGNFPGRFSGRQFSNSRSEMNVSTLELGDSALYLCASSSSSSGGKETQYFGPGTRLLVL.

The chain employs TRBV5-1 and TRBJ2-5; TRBD2 aligns across 11 bases. The germline CDR1 and CDR2 sequences are SGHRS and YFSETQ. After removal of 7 bases from V and 1 base from J, the junction contained 3 bases not matched to a gene. This CDR3 has 14 residues. CDR3 DNA sequence: TGCGCCAGCCGACTAGCGGGGTTCCAAGAGACCCAGTACTTC. Amino acid sequence: CASRLAGFQETQYF. Together with reference TRBV5-1 and TRBJ2-5, the CDR3 gives the full variable domain: KAGVTQTPRYLIKTRGQQVTLSCSPISGHRSVSWYQQTPGQGLQFLFEYFSETQRNKGNFPGRFSGRQFSNSRSEMNVSTLELGDSALYLCASRLAGFQETQYFGPGTRLLVL.

This chain uses TRBV27 with TRBJ2-7, with 12 bases identical to TRBD2. V shed 4 bases and J 1 base; nucleotides not matched to a gene: 2. The CDR3 spans 15 residues. Germline lookup yields CDR1 MNHEY and CDR2 SMNVEV (reference sequence). CDR3 in amino acids: CASSSGTSGSYEQYF. In DNA, the CDR3 is TGTGCCAGCAGTTCCGGGACTAGCGGGTCCTACGAGCAGTACTTC.

This clone was seen a single time. The V call is TRBV30, the J call TRBJ2-2, with 9 positions matching TRBD1. The V gene's germline CDR1 is GTSNPN and CDR2 SVGIG (reference sequence). After removal of 4 bases from V and 3 bases from J, the junction contained 6 bases not matched to a gene. This CDR3 has 15 amino acids. The CDR3 loop is CAWIGGTGHTGELFF. In DNA, the CDR3 is TGTGCCTGGATAGGGGGGACAGGGCACACCGGGGAGCTGTTTTTT.

This chain uses TRBV6-5 with TRBJ1-6; tentative D call: TRBD1 (5 bases). The V gene's germline CDR1 is MNHEY and CDR2 SVGAGI. V was cut by 0 bases and J by 9 bases, with 12 bases left in between. This CDR3 has 15 amino acids. Here the CDR3 reads CASSYSGVESSPLHF. The CDR3 DNA follows: TGTGCCAGCAGTTACTCAGGGGTTGAGAGTTCACCCCTCCACTTT.

This sequence joins TRBV29-1 and TRBJ2-7; 7 nucleotides line up with TRBD2. Germline trimming cut 1 base from V and 6 bases from J; bases unmatched to any gene: 9. Germline loops: CDR1 SQVTM, CDR2 ANQGSEA. The length of the CDR3 is 14 residues. CDR3 region: CSVEVSPASGEQYF. The DNA for the CDR3 is TGCAGCGTTGAAGTTTCCCCGGCTAGCGGCGAGCAGTACTTC.

This clone was seen once. The rearrangement uses TRBV4-3 and TRBJ2-3; the D gene is possibly TRBD2 (7 bases). Trimming removed 0 bases at V and 3 bases at J, with 10 bases between. The CDR3 has 15 amino acids. Germline CDR1 reads LGHNA; CDR2 reads YSLEER. CDR3 bases: TGCGCCAGCAGCCAAGAGGGGGGGCGAACAGATACGCAGTATTTT. It is translated as CASSQEGGRTDTQYF.

This clone was seen only a few times. This chain links TRBV29-1 with TRBJ1-5; possibly TRBD1 for D (6 bases). In germline, CDR1 is SQVTM, CDR2 ANQGSEA. CDR3 length: 16 residues. Trimming took off 7 bases at V and 0 bases at J, with 19 bases between the two ends. The CDR3 sequence: CSAPEDSGNSNQPQHF. The CDR3, as DNA: TGCAGCGCTCCCGAGGACAGTGGAAATAGCAATCAGCCCCAGCATTTT.

This chain connects TRBV7-2 to TRBJ2-7; TRBD1 is a possible D gene (6 bases). The V end lost 5 bases, the J end lost 2 bases, and 13 bases lay between the germline ends. Germline assignment: CDR1 SGHTA and CDR2 FQGNSA. This CDR3 is built from 14 residues. The chain's CDR3 is CASSNSRTAYEQYF. CDR3 DNA: TGTGCCAGCAGCAATTCTCGGACAGCCTACGAGCAGTACTTC.

This clone has only a few counts. The gene calls are TRBV28 and TRBJ1-4; no firm D call. CDR3 length equals 14 residues. V was trimmed by 4 bases and J by 5 bases, leaving 11 bases between them. The germline V gene has CDR1 MDHEN and CDR2 SYDVKM. The CDR3 spells CASSSSTVNEKLFF. CDR3 coding DNA: TGTGCCAGCAGTTCAAGCACGGTCAATGAAAAACTGTTTTTT.

The J gene is TRBJ2-5, the V gene TRBV30; D possibly corresponds to TRBD1 (5 bases). Looked up from germline, CDR1 is GTSNPN and CDR2 is SVGIG (reference sequence). There are 12 residues in the CDR3. With 2 bases removed from V and 5 bases from J, the gap between germline ends came to 9 bases. CDR3 nucleotide sequence: TGTGCCTGGAGTCGCAGGGCGGAGACCCAGTACTTC. Protein product: CAWSRRAETQYF. Full variable domain (outside the CDR3, taken from reference TRBV30 and TRBJ2-5): SQTIHQWPATLVQPVGSPLSLECTVEGTSNPNLYWYRQAAGRGLQLLFYSVGIGQISSEVPQNLSASRPQDRQFILSSKKLLLSDSGFYLCAWSRRAETQYFGPGTRLLVL.